This T cell receptor beta chain comes out of a study of neurological immune-mediated disorders (dated by TCRdb to about 2019). The study in broad terms: Among the approximately 35 multiple sclerosis patients, approximately 30 had relapsing-remitting MS and 3 had secondary progressive MS. The study compared peripheral blood TCR-beta repertoires of HTLV-I-associated myelopathy (HAM/TSP) patients, multiple sclerosis patients and healthy controls using UMI-based sequencing. Alongside PBMC samples, the set of 106 TCR-beta libraries contained longitudinal samples, technical triplicates, and paired CD4+ and CD8+ T-cell subsets that had been sorted. The cohort included approximately 70 subjects: about 15 with HAM/TSP, roughly 34 with multiple sclerosis, and approximately 20 healthy controls. Paper-wide results and their limitations: TCR clonal expansion was highest in HAM/TSP patients and lowest in MS patients, with MS patients falling below even healthy controls. Phylogenetic analysis grouped repertoires from 18 of 34 MS patients into a cluster of related CDR3 sequences, suggesting a possible repertoire-level signature. Across subjects, expanded clones never shared an identical CDR3 amino acid sequence, which suggests that the TCR-beta repertoires in every group were private. No association of the MS cluster with clinical or MRI features was observed, and the need for larger cohorts was stated by the authors.

This clonotype has ten or more counts. Its antigen target is currently unknown. Base quality data are lacking; no much larger clone is found one base away. For the unsorted PBMC libraries, 2 million PBMCs were stored in RNAlater at -80 degrees C until RNA extraction and were used to generate the libraries. Multiple sclerosis patients were enrolled in a US clinical protocol evaluating disease progression by magnetic resonance imaging. Peripheral blood was subjected to Ficoll-Hypaque density gradient centrifugation to isolate PBMCs, which were then cryopreserved in liquid nitrogen. Ends trimmed: V by 5 bases, J by 6 bases; bases unmatched to a gene: 8. Reading the germline V gene gives CDR1 SGHRS and CDR2 YFSETQ. The CDR3 sequence holds 14 residues, the cysteine and phenylalanine included. Kept here is only the CDR3 DNA, which spans 42 bases and is read in frame from base 1. cDNA was synthesized by template-switch 5'RACE using a primer with a 10-nucleotide random unique molecular identifier that tagged each TCR transcript. Each sequencing run produced over 170 million TCR-beta sequences covering 15-18 subjects. The RNeasy kit was used to extract total RNA. The KAPA Real-time Library Amplification kit was used to amplify TCR-beta VDJ regions with primers targeting the TCR constant region and the 5'RACE anchor. Sample indexes and Illumina adaptors were added in a first PCR, and a second PCR then increased library yield. After Ampure bead purification, the TCR product of roughly 650 bp was size-selected on a 2% E-gel SizeSelection system. Before pooling, libraries had their quality checked on a Bioanalyzer, their concentration measured with Qubit, and their quantity determined with the Kapa Library Quantification kit. An Illumina HiSeq 2500 sequenced the libraries paired-end 2 x 150 bp. To increase sequence diversity, about 23-32% phiX was spiked into each library pool. As for how the authors treated the data: Quality-filtered reads were processed with the UMI-based MiGEC pipeline, and over 85% of raw TCR sequences were removed by the MiGEC pipeline during error correction. VDJ genes were aligned to IMGT germline references, and clonotypes were defined by unique CDR3 amino acid sequence plus V-J genes. VDJtools evaluated clonal expansion, Shannon diversity and CDR3 relatedness (CalcPairwiseDistances, ClusterSamples); CLCbio workbench built phylogenetic trees. Using coefficient-of-variation modelling across technical triplicates, the study counted a clone as expanded if it had at least 8 unique UMIs. TCRdb applied fastp at Q25 and MiXCR to the public reads, then kept only in-frame beta chains. Each entry is one CDR3 protein sequence, shown with its most common DNA and genes. These V and J calls rely on TCRdb rather than the paper's analysis. Present in this sample are 90,000 to 100,000 distinct CDR3 sequences, 3% to 4.5% of which were seen just once. The ten largest clonotypes hold 5.5% to 6.5% of the sample.

The source material was PBMCs. The clonotype was recovered from a woman between 18 and 29 years old with multiple sclerosis. The V and J genes are TRBV5-1 and TRBJ2-3; 8 bases in the middle match TRBD2. CDR3 reads: CASSYDGGADTQYF. In nucleotide form, the sequence is TGCGCCAGCAGTTATGACGGGGGGGCTGATACGCAGTATTTT.